This T cell receptor (beta chain) emerged from a study of cytomegalovirus exposure and HLA in healthy donors. General study points: Most TCR beta V segments were productive about 87% or about 30% of the time in an earlier analysis. Most likely, a cluster of highly shared sequence variants arose as a sequencing artifact.

Remarks on this clone: Its antigen is unknown.

V was trimmed by 5 bases and J by 5 bases, leaving 11 bases between them. CDR1 SGHTA and CDR2 FQGNSA come from the germline V gene. The CDR3 has 13 amino acids. Both 60 Vbeta primers and 13 Jbeta primers went into the PCR. Sequencing used immunoSEQ multiplex PCR; TCRdb keeps in-frame clones, though not all of them. The listing records some 120,000 clones. The sample comprised PBMCs. The rearrangement joins TRBV7-2 to TRBJ2-3; possible D gene TRBD1, 5 bases. This TCR was sampled from a man aged 40-49 years in good health and CMV-seropositive. The CDR3 region has the DNA TGTGCCAGCAGCCTACGGACACTAGATACGCAGTATTTT. It translates to CASSLRTLDTQYF.